These 5 T cell receptor beta chains originate from one sample sequenced in a study of cytomegalovirus exposure and HLA in healthy donors. The PCR was carried out with 60 Vbeta primers and 13 Jbeta primers. TCRdb keeps only in-frame clones here, not all; method: immunoSEQ multiplex PCR. The sample table includes tens of thousands of clones. Sequenced sample: PBMCs. All receptors come from a male donor in good health and CMV-seronegative.

J is TRBJ1-1 and V is TRBV5-6; the D gene is possibly TRBD1 (5 bases). Germline loops: CDR1 SGHDT, CDR2 YYEEEE. This CDR3 has 12 residues. The V gene lost 6 bases and the J gene lost 1 base, with 7 bases spanning the gap. The CDR3 reads CASNRRNTEAFF. The CDR3 bases are TGTGCCAGCAACAGGAGGAACACTGAAGCTTTCTTT.

The V gene is TRBV6-6, the J gene TRBJ1-6; D is ambiguous. The V gene lost 10 bases and the J gene lost 9 bases, with 7 bases spanning the gap. The germline V gene encodes CDR1 MNHNY and CDR2 SVGAGI (reference sequence). The CDR3 is 10 amino acids. The CDR3 spells CATGPSPLHF. CDR3 in DNA: TGTGCCACCGGTCCTTCACCCCTCCACTTT.

The V call is TRBV19, the J call TRBJ2-7, with TRBD1 matching over 10 bases. Trimming cost V 1 base and J 4 bases; bases outside gene matches: 4. CDR3 size: 15 residues. Per the germline V gene, CDR1 is LNHDA and CDR2 is SQIVND (reference sequence). CDR3 sequence reads: CASSIGQGAVYEQYF. In DNA, the CDR3 is TGTGCCAGTAGTATAGGACAGGGGGCTGTATACGAGCAGTACTTC.

The gene calls are TRBV29-1 and TRBJ1-2, with D perhaps TRBD1 (6 bases). The length of the CDR3 is 14 residues. Germline assignment: CDR1 SQVTM and CDR2 ANQGSEA. The V gene lost 3 bases and the J gene lost 2 bases, with 13 bases spanning the gap. DNA for the CDR3: TGCAGCGTTGACCCACAGGGTGCGAACTATGGCTACACCTTC. This translates into CSVDPQGANYGYTF.

This chain joins TRBV7-9 and TRBJ1-1; D gene uncertain. Germline CDR1 and CDR2: SEHNR and FQNEAQ (reference sequence). The CDR3 extends over 14 amino acids. The V and J ends lost 2 bases and 4 bases respectively, with 11 bases between them. CDR3 in amino acids: CASSLNGLFTEAFF. Here the CDR3 DNA reads TGTGCCAGCAGCTTAAATGGGCTTTTCACTGAAGCTTTCTTT.